This T cell receptor beta chain was profiled in a study of blood T cells in healthy people across ages. About the research overall: In model experiments, template switching was able to capture about one barcoded beta molecule for every two T cells that were present.

General observations from the study: Naive and antigen-experienced cells were not separated, limiting conclusive comparison.

The CDR3 totals 17 residues. Germline-derived CDR1 and CDR2 are SGHAT and FQDESV (reference sequence). As to this clonotype: As yet, its antigen is unknown. A junction end diverges from the germline sequence, so it may reflect a read error.

It was with a sample-barcoded 5' primer and a J-beta primer mix that a second PCR of about 6 to 12 cycles was run. TCRdb used MiXCR to reprocess the 5' RACE reads, holding one entry per CDR3 protein. The table lists 600,000 or so distinct CDR3 sequences, roughly 48% of them singletons. The specimen was blood. The source is a man older than 75 in good health. The V gene is TRBV11-1, the J gene TRBJ2-5, with D tentatively TRBD2 (8 bases). The CDR3 region has the DNA TGTGCCAGCAGCTTAGAGCGGGGGACAGTCTGGAGAGAGGCCCAGTACTTC. Protein sequence: CASSLERGTVWREAQYF.